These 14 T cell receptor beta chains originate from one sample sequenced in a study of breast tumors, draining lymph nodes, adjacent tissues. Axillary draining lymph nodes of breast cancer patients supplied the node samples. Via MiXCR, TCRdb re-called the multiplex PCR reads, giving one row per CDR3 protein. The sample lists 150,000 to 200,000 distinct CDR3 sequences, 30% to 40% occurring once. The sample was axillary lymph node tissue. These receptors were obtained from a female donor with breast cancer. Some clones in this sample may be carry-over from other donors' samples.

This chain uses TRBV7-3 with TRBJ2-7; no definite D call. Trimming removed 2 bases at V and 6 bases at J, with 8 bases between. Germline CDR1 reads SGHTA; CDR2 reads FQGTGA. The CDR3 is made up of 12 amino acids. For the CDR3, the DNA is TGTGCCAGCAGCTTACGCCTCTGCGAGCAGTACTTC. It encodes CASSLRLCEQYF.

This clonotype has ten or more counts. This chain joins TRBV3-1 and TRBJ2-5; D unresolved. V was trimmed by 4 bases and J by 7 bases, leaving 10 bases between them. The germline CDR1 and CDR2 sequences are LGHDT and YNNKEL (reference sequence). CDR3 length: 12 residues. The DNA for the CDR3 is TGTGCCAGCAGCCGAGGAGCCCGGACCCAGTACTTC. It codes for CASSRGARTQYF.

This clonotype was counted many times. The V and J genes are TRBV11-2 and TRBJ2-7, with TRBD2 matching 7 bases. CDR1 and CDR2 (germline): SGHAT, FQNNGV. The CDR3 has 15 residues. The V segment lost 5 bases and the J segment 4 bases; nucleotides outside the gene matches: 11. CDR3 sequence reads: CASSPGGAGLYEQYF. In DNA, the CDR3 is TGTGCCAGCAGCCCCGGGGGAGCGGGACTTTACGAGCAGTACTTC.

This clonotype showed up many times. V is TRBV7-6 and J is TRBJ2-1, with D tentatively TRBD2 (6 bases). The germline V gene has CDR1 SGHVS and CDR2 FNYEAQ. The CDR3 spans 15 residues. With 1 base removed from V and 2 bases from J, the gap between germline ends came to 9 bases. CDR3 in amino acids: CASSLGGTAYNEQFF. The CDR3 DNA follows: TGTGCCAGCAGCTTAGGCGGGACCGCCTACAATGAGCAGTTCTTC.

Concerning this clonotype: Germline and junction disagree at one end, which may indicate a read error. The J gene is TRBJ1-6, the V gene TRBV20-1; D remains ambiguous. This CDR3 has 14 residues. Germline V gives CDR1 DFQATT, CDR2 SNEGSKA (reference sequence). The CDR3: CSASSQRVNLPLHF. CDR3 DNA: TGCAGTGCCAGCTCCCAAAGGGTTAATTTACCCCTCCACTTT.

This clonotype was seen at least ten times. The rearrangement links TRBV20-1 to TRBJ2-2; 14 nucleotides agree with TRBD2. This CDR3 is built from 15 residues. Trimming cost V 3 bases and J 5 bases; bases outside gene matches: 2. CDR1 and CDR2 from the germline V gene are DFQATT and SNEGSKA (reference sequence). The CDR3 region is CSASGLAGGTGELFF. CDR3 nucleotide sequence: TGCAGTGCTAGTGGACTAGCGGGAGGTACCGGGGAGCTGTTTTTT.

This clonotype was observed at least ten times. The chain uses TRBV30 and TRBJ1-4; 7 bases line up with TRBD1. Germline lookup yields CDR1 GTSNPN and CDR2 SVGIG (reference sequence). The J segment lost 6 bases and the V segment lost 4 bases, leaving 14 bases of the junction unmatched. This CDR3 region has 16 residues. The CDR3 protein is CAWTLGRQGKDEKLFF. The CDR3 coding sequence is TGTGCCTGGACCCTGGGGCGACAGGGAAAAGATGAAAAACTGTTTTTT.

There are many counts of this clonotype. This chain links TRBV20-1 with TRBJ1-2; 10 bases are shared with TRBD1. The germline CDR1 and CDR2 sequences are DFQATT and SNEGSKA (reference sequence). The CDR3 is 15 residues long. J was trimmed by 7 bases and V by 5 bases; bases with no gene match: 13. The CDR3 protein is CSAFTTGGALRGYTF. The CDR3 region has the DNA TGCAGTGCTTTTACGACAGGGGGCGCGCTCCGTGGCTACACCTTC.

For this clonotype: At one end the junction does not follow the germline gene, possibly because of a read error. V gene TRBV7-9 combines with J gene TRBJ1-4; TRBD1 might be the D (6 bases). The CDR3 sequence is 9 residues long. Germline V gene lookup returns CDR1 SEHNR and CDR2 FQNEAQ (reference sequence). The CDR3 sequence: CAGSSGGVF. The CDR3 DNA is TGTGCCGGCAGCTCCGGGGGCGTTTTT.

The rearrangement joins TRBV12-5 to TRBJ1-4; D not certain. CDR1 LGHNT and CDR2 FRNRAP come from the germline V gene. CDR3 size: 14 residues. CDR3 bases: TGTGCCAGCAGGTTAAAACGGGGAGATGAAAAACTGTTTTTT. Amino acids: CASRLKRGDEKLFF.

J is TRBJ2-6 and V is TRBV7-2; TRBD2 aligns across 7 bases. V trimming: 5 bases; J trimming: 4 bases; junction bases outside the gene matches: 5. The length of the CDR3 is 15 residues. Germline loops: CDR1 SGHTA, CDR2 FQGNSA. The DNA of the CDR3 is TGTGCCAGCAGCCAAAGAGCGGGAGGGGCCAACGTCCTGACTTTC. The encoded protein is CASSQRAGGANVLTF.

The CDR3 DNA reads TGCAGTGCGCGGGGGGGGGGAAATGAGCAGTTCTTC. Amino acid sequence: CSARGGGNEQFF. The rearrangement links TRBV20-1 to TRBJ2-1; TRBD2 matches 9 bases. CDR1 DFQATT and CDR2 SNEGSKA come from the germline V gene (reference sequence). The CDR3 runs 12 residues. V was clipped by 6 bases and J by 7 bases; unmatched bases: 4.

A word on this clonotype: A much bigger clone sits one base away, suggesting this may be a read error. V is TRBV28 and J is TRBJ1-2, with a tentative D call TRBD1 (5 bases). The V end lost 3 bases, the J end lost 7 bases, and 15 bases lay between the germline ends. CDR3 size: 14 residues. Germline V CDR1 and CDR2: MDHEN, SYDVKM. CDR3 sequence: CASSLGLPLGGYTF. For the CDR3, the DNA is TGTGCCAGCAGTTTGGGACTCCCGTTAGGTGGCTACACCTTC.

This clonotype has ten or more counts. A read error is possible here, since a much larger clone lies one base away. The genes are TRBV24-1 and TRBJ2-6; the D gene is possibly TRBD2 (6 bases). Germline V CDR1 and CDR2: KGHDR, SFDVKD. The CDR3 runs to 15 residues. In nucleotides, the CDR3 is TGTGCCACCAGTAACTGGGACTCTGGGGCCAACGTCCTGGCTTTC. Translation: CATSNWDSGANVLAF.